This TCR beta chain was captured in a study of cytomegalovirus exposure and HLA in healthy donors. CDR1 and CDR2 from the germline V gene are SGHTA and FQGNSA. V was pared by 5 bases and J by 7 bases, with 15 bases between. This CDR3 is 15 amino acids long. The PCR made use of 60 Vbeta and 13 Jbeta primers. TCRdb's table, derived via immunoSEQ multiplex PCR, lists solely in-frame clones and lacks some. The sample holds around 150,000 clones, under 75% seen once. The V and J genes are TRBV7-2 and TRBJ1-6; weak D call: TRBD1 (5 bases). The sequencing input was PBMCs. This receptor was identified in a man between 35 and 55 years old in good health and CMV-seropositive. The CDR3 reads CASSRDMGQNSPLHF. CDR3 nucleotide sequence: TGTGCCAGCAGCCGTGATATGGGGCAAAATTCACCCCTCCACTTT.